Following are 21 T cell receptor beta chains from one sample sequenced in a study of blood T cell repertoires in COVID-19. Clones were sequenced by immunoSEQ multiplex PCR, and TCRdb holds only the in-frame ones, with some missing. This repertoire shows 90,000 to 100,000 clones, approximately 80% found once; its top ten account for under 13%. What was sequenced was peripheral blood. These receptors were collected from a man between 65 and 85 years old with active or convalescent COVID-19.

This clone was counted once. The V gene is TRBV2, the J gene TRBJ1-2, with a tentative D call TRBD1 (6 bases). CDR3 length equals 13 residues. The V and J ends lost 10 bases and 6 bases respectively, with 18 bases between them. CDR1 and CDR2 from the germline V gene are SNHLY and FYNNEI. The CDR3 nucleotides read TGTGCCACCCGGGCAGGGGTGGACGATGGCTACACCTTC. It codes for CATRAGVDDGYTF.

The J gene is TRBJ2-7, the V gene TRBV18, with 8 bases aligning to TRBD1. Germline CDR1 is KGHSH and CDR2 is LQKENI. CDR3 size: 16 residues. V was pared by 3 bases and J by 2 bases, with 9 bases of the junction left unmatched. CDR3 DNA sequence: TGTGCCAGCTCACCTCCCGGGACAGGAAGTCCCTACGAGCAGTACTTC. Its translation is CASSPPGTGSPYEQYF.

This clone was seen a single time. The rearrangement links TRBV6-5 to TRBJ1-2, with D tentatively TRBD1 (6 bases). Germline loops: CDR1 MNHEY, CDR2 SVGAGI. The CDR3 contains 14 residues. V shed 6 bases and J shed 5 bases, with 16 bases lying between them. The CDR3 protein is CASSSKQGWYGYTF. The CDR3 DNA reads as TGTGCCAGCAGCTCTAAACAGGGATGGTATGGCTACACCTTC.

The chain joins TRBV7-9 to TRBJ1-2; 8 bases are shared with TRBD1. The CDR3 sequence is 16 residues long. Per the germline V gene, CDR1 is SEHNR and CDR2 is FQNEAQ (reference sequence). The trim removed 5 bases at V and 2 bases at J, leaving 10 bases unmatched. The CDR3, as DNA: TGTGCCAGCAGCCCCGTCATGGGACAGGCCAACTATGGCTACACCTTC. Translation: CASSPVMGQANYGYTF.

This chain links TRBV18 with TRBJ2-3; tentative D call: TRBD2 (6 bases). Germline values: CDR1 KGHSH, CDR2 LQKENI. Trimming shortened V by 2 bases and J by 0 bases, and 21 bases separated the two germline ends. The CDR3 is 19 amino acids. The CDR3 region has the DNA TGTGCCAGCTCACCATCCCGTGGGGAGGCGGGGATAAGCACAGATACGCAGTATTTT. This encodes CASSPSRGEAGISTDTQYF.

This chain joins TRBV7-2 and TRBJ2-4; TRBD1 might be the D (5 bases). V was clipped by 2 bases and J by 1 base, with 9 bases between them. The CDR3 is 15 residues long. CDR1 is SGHTA, CDR2 FQGNSA, per germline. CDR3 DNA sequence: TGTGCCAGCAGCTTATATGGGGCGGCCAAAAACATTCAGTACTTC. Translating gives CASSLYGAAKNIQYF.

Note on this clone: Germline and junction disagree at one end, which may indicate a read error. The rearrangement links TRBV7-9 to TRBJ2-7; D is possibly TRBD2 (6 bases). The CDR3 extends over 11 amino acids. Germline CDR1 and CDR2: SEHNR and FQNEAQ (reference sequence). The CDR3 nucleotides read TGTGCCAGTAGCTGGGGGGTCGAGCAGTACTTC. This sequence encodes CASSWGVEQYF.

This clone was picked up many times. The V gene is TRBV30, the J gene TRBJ1-1; no reliable D call. V was cut by 2 bases and J by 7 bases, with 11 bases left in between. This CDR3 is built from 12 residues. Germline V gene lookup returns CDR1 GTSNPN and CDR2 SVGIG (reference sequence). CDR3 nucleotides: TGTGCCTGGAGTAGGGAGGTTGGTGAAGCTTTCTTT. This encodes CAWSREVGEAFF. The entire variable domain, with the rest obtained from reference TRBV30 and TRBJ1-1, is as follows: SQTIHQWPATLVQPVGSPLSLECTVEGTSNPNLYWYRQAAGRGLQLLFYSVGIGQISSEVPQNLSASRPQDRQFILSSKKLLLSDSGFYLCAWSREVGEAFFGQGTRLTVV.

The chain couples TRBV9 to TRBJ2-1, with 8 bases that match TRBD1. Germline loops: CDR1 SGDLS, CDR2 YYNGEE. The length of the CDR3 is 15 residues. V dropped 0 bases and J dropped 6; count of bases not matched to a gene: 5. The CDR3 nucleotides are TGTGCCAGCAGCGTAGCAGGGGGCAAGGGCAATGAGCAGTTCTTC. It translates to CASSVAGGKGNEQFF.

The chain joins TRBV2 to TRBJ2-3; 7 nucleotides agree with TRBD1. The CDR3 totals 14 residues. V gave up 6 bases and J gave up 0 bases; unmatched junction bases: 3. In germline, CDR1 is SNHLY, CDR2 FYNNEI. CDR3 residues: CASRDRLSTDTQYF. As DNA, the CDR3 is TGTGCCAGCAGGGACAGGCTAAGCACAGATACGCAGTATTTT.

This chain joins TRBV6-5 and TRBJ2-6; possible D gene TRBD1, 5 bases. CDR3 length: 15 residues. Trimming removed 11 bases at V and 4 bases at J, with 18 bases between. Germline loops: CDR1 MNHEY, CDR2 SVGAGI. The CDR3 here is CAVRRGLNGANVLTF. The CDR3 nucleotides read TGTGCCGTCCGAAGGGGTTTGAACGGGGCCAACGTCCTGACTTTC.

The gene calls are TRBV5-1 and TRBJ2-7; 9 bases align to TRBD2. There are 15 residues in the CDR3. The germline V gene has CDR1 SGHRS and CDR2 YFSETQ. V lost 5 bases and J lost 1; bases outside the gene matches: 7. The CDR3 reads CASSSRTSGSYEQYF. The CDR3 DNA sequence: TGCGCCAGCAGTTCCAGAACTAGCGGGTCCTACGAGCAGTACTTC. The whole variable domain, filled in from reference TRBV5-1 and TRBJ2-7, reads KAGVTQTPRYLIKTRGQQVTLSCSPISGHRSVSWYQQTPGQGLQFLFEYFSETQRNKGNFPGRFSGRQFSNSRSEMNVSTLELGDSALYLCASSSRTSGSYEQYFGPGTRLTVT.

This chain connects TRBV11-2 to TRBJ2-7; D gene unclear. The CDR3 extends over 11 amino acids. Germline CDR1 SGHAT, CDR2 FQNNGV. V shed 5 bases and J shed 8 bases, with 10 bases lying between them. This CDR3 reads CASSGPRKQYF. The CDR3 coding sequence is TGTGCCAGCAGCGGGCCTCGGAAGCAGTACTTC.

The chain joins TRBV4-2 to TRBJ1-2, with D maybe TRBD1 (5 bases). V was cut by 4 bases and J by 6 bases, with 15 bases left in between. Germline V lookup: CDR1 LGHNA, CDR2 YNFKEQ. This CDR3 is 14 amino acids long. The CDR3 nucleotides are TGTGCCAGCAGCCTCAATCAGGGAGGGGATGGCTACACCTTC. It yields the protein CASSLNQGGDGYTF.

This clone was recorded once. The genes are TRBV7-2 and TRBJ1-1, with D maybe TRBD1 (6 bases). The CDR3 is 18 residues long. The germline CDR1 and CDR2 sequences are SGHTA and FQGNSA. V was shortened by 1 base and J by 0 bases, with 18 bases between the two germline ends. CDR3 nucleotides: TGTGCCAGCAGCTTAGAGGGACATATTTGGGGGTTGAACACTGAAGCTTTCTTT. As protein: CASSLEGHIWGLNTEAFF.

The CDR3 loop reads CASSSRRGALPYNEQFF. As DNA, the CDR3 is TGTGCCAGCAGTAGCCGAAGGGGCGCCCTCCCCTACAATGAGCAGTTCTTC. The chain combines TRBV27 with TRBJ2-1; possibly TRBD1 for D (5 bases). CDR1 and CDR2 from the germline V gene are MNHEY and SMNVEV (reference sequence). Between the trimmed V and J ends, which lost 5 bases and 2 bases, there was a span of 19 bases. There are 17 residues in the CDR3.

The rearrangement links TRBV19 to TRBJ2-7; the match to TRBD1 covers 8 bases. Per the germline V gene, CDR1 is LNHDA and CDR2 is SQIVND (reference sequence). The CDR3 extends over 15 amino acids. V shed 3 bases, J shed 2 bases, and the junction held 6 bases outside the gene matches. DNA for the CDR3: TGTGCCAGTAGTATCTCCGGGACAGGCACCTACGAGCAGTACTTC. It encodes CASSISGTGTYEQYF.

Concerning this clone: Other DNA sequences within the sample encode an identical CDR3. This chain links TRBV5-4 with TRBJ1-4; D unresolved. The length of the CDR3 is 14 residues. Germline values: CDR1 SGHNT, CDR2 YYREEE (reference sequence). V was clipped by 0 bases and J by 0 bases, with 3 bases between them. The CDR3 loop is CASSLAATNEKLFF. The CDR3 DNA sequence: TGTGCCAGCAGCTTGGCCGCAACTAATGAAAAACTGTTTTTT.

J is TRBJ1-2 and V is TRBV5-6; a possible D gene is TRBD1 (5 bases). In germline, CDR1 is SGHDT, CDR2 YYEEEE. The CDR3 consists of 17 residues. The V end was cut by 4 bases, the J end by 0 bases, with 19 bases between. The CDR3 protein is CASSPGGLVASNYGYTF. The CDR3 DNA sequence: TGTGCCAGCAGCCCGGGGGGGTTGGTCGCTTCTAACTATGGCTACACCTTC. Supplemented by reference TRBV5-6 and TRBJ1-2, the full variable domain reads DAGVTQSPTHLIKTRGQQVTLRCSPKSGHDTVSWYQQALGQGPQFIFQYYEEEERQRGNFPDRFSGHQFPNYSSELNVNALLLGDSALYLCASSPGGLVASNYGYTFGSGTRLTVV.

This clone was seen just once. The chain couples TRBV25-1 to TRBJ1-1; D may be TRBD1 (5 bases). The CDR3 runs to 13 residues. Germline CDR1 and CDR2: MGHDK and SYGVNS. Trimming removed 6 bases at V and 3 bases at J, with 11 bases between. This CDR3 reads CASRLGGDTEAFF. The CDR3 coding sequence is TGTGCCAGCAGGCTGGGGGGGGACACTGAAGCTTTCTTT.

The CDR3 DNA is TGTGCCAGCAGCACCCTTCGGGGGGCGGGGAAAAATGAGCAGTTCTTC. It specifies CASSTLRGAGKNEQFF. The rearrangement uses TRBV11-2 and TRBJ2-1; tentative D call: TRBD2 (7 bases). The CDR3 covers 16 residues. The V gene lost 5 bases and the J gene lost 7 bases, with 21 bases spanning the gap. Germline lookup yields CDR1 SGHAT and CDR2 FQNNGV.